The 19 T cell receptor beta chains in this list originate from one sample, sequenced in a study of tumor-infiltrating lymphocytes in glioblastoma multiforme. Multiple V-beta primers and a C-beta primer amplified TCRB from RNA. One entry per CDR3 protein results from TCRdb running MiXCR on the multiplex PCR reads. There are 9,000 or so distinct CDR3 sequences in the sample; around two thirds occur only once, and roughly three quarters lies in the top ten. What was sequenced was brain tumor tissue. All receptors come from a male donor with glioblastoma.

The chain joins TRBV20-1 to TRBJ2-5; 9 bases match TRBD2. V lost 6 bases, J lost 11 bases, and 22 bases stayed unmatched. This CDR3 contains 16 residues. Germline V gives CDR1 DFQATT, CDR2 SNEGSKA (reference sequence). This CDR3 is CSARFGMGIAGEEQYF. The CDR3 DNA reads as TGCAGTGCCAGATTTGGGATGGGGATAGCGGGGGAGGAGCAGTACTTC.

This clonotype came up once. The genes are TRBV12-3 or TRBV12-4 and TRBJ2-5; no reliable D call. V lost 6 bases, J lost 4 bases, and 9 bases lay in between. This CDR3 spans 12 amino acids. The CDR3 nucleotides are TGTGCCAGCAGCCCCAGGATAGAGACCCAGTACTTC. It specifies CASSPRIETQYF.

A remark on this clonotype: A much larger clone is a single base away; this may be a read error. This chain links TRBV7-3 with TRBJ2-2, with TRBD2 matching 10 bases. This CDR3 region has 11 residues. Germline CDR1 SGHTA, CDR2 FQGTGA. In nucleotides, the CDR3 is TGTGCCAGCAGGGCTAGCGGGGGGCTGTTTTTT. This sequence encodes CASRASGGLFF.

V gene TRBV11-2 combines with J gene TRBJ2-7, with TRBD2 as a possible D gene (6 bases). CDR3 length: 12 amino acids. Trimming removed 8 bases from V and 3 bases from J, with 11 bases in between. Germline V lookup: CDR1 SGHAT, CDR2 FQNNGV. CDR3 sequence (DNA): TGTGCCAGCCGGGGGTTCGACTACGAGCAGTACTTC. It yields the protein CASRGFDYEQYF.

This clonotype came up a few times. This chain links TRBV20-1 with TRBJ1-3; the match to TRBD1 covers 7 bases. The ends lost 5 bases at V and 2 bases at J; junction bases unmatched: 6. Germline V CDR1 and CDR2: DFQATT, SNEGSKA (reference sequence). The CDR3 totals 14 residues. CDR3 in DNA: TGCAGTGCTCTGACAGGGACAACTGGAAACACCATATATTTT. Its protein product is CSALTGTTGNTIYF.

The chain is built from TRBV29-1 and TRBJ2-1, with TRBD2 as a possible D gene (6 bases). The CDR3 has 16 residues. Trimming stripped 2 bases from V and 0 bases from J, with 14 bases between. CDR1 and CDR2 from the germline V gene are SQVTM and ANQGSEA. CDR3 in amino acids: CSVEPSTRSSYNEQFF. The CDR3 DNA is TGCAGCGTTGAACCCTCGACTAGGAGCTCCTACAATGAGCAGTTCTTC.

The chain employs TRBV10-2 and TRBJ2-7, with 7 bases matching TRBD1. CDR1 is WSHSY, CDR2 SAAADI, per germline. The CDR3 covers 14 residues. The V segment lost 6 bases and the J segment 0 bases; nucleotides outside the gene matches: 5. CDR3 amino acids: CASSGTAISYEQYF. As DNA, the CDR3 is TGCGCCAGCAGCGGGACAGCTATCTCCTACGAGCAGTACTTC.

About this clonotype itself: At one of its ends the junction is not consistent with the germline gene, which may arise from a read error. The J gene is TRBJ2-2, the V gene TRBV11-2, with 7 bases aligning to TRBD2. Germline CDR1 is SGHAT and CDR2 is FQNNGV. The CDR3 consists of 20 residues. CDR3 bases: TGTGTCAGCACCCCCTCATTCGGCCAAGGCCTAGCGGTAAACACCGAGGAGCTGTTTTTT. It encodes CVSTPSFGQGLAVNTEELFF.

On this clonotype: One end of the junction is discordant with germline, which a read error may explain. The V call is TRBV11-2, the J call TRBJ2-6; D may correspond to TRBD1 or TRBD2 (5 bases each). The CDR3 has 19 residues. The germline gives CDR1 SGHAT, CDR2 FQNNGV. The DNA for the CDR3 is TGTGCCAGCAGCCGGCCGGCTCGTGGCGGGCCCCCTGGGGCCAACATCCTGACTTTC. This codes for CASSRPARGGPPGANILTF.

Details on this clonotype: An end of the junction differs from the germline gene, which may be a read error. The chain couples TRBV11-2 to TRBJ2-5; TRBD2 matches 8 bases. The CDR3 consists of 15 residues. Germline V gives CDR1 SGHAT, CDR2 FQNNGV. The CDR3 nucleotides read TGTGCCAGCAGCTTTAGCGGGACCAACATAGGAACCCAATACTTC. This encodes CASSFSGTNIGTQYF.

In the case of this clonotype: This clone may be a read error of a much larger clone one base away. The CDR3 region is CASSGWGQGGNTEAFF. CDR3 nucleotides: TGCGCCAGCAGTGGGTGGGGACAGGGAGGAAACACTGAAGCTTTCTTT. The J gene is TRBJ1-1, the V gene TRBV10-2; the match to TRBD1 covers 9 bases. The germline V gene encodes CDR1 WSHSY and CDR2 SAAADI. Trimming removed 4 bases from V and 2 bases from J; junction bases left unmatched: 8. The CDR3 consists of 16 residues.

The chain employs TRBV7-9 and TRBJ1-2, with D perhaps TRBD1 (5 bases). The CDR3 totals 13 residues. The V gene's germline CDR1 is SEHNR and CDR2 FQNEAQ (reference sequence). Trimming took off 5 bases at V and 5 bases at J, with 12 bases between the two ends. The CDR3 sequence: CASSLGHKYGYTF. The CDR3 DNA reads TGTGCCAGCAGCCTGGGGCACAAATATGGCTACACCTTC. The variable domain in full, completed from reference TRBV7-9 and TRBJ1-2, reads DTGVSQNPRHKITKRGQNVTFRCDPISEHNRLYWYRQTLGQGPEFLTYFQNEAQLEKSRLLSDRFSAERPKGSFSTLEIQRTEQGDSAMYLCASSLGHKYGYTFGSGTRLTVV.

For this clonotype: One end of the junction varies from germline; a read error may be responsible. J is TRBJ1-2 and V is TRBV20-1; TRBD1 might be the D (5 bases). Germline CDR1 DFQATT, CDR2 SNEGSKA (reference sequence). CDR3 length: 14 amino acids. CDR3 DNA sequence: TGCAGTGCTAGGAGGGGCAGCGTTAACTATGGCTACACCTTT. Its protein product is CSARRGSVNYGYTF.

On this clonotype: The junction does not match germline at one end; this may be a read error. This chain connects TRBV11-3 to TRBJ2-2; 8 nucleotides align to TRBD2. This CDR3 region has 14 residues. The germline V gene encodes CDR1 SGHNT and CDR2 YENEEA. The DNA of the CDR3 is TGTACCAGCAGCTTATTCGGGAGGGCCGGGAAGCTGTTTTTT. It yields the protein CTSSLFGRAGKLFF.

V usage is TRBV10-1 and J usage is TRBJ2-2; weak D call: TRBD1 (5 bases). This CDR3 region has 13 residues. V was cut by 7 bases and J by 1 base, with 7 bases left in between. CDR1 is WNHNN and CDR2 is SYGVQD in the germline V gene (reference sequence). The CDR3 protein is CASTTGNTGELFF. The CDR3 coding sequence is TGCGCCAGCACCACAGGGAACACCGGGGAGCTGTTTTTT.

The gene calls are TRBV11-2 and TRBJ2-3; D is possibly TRBD2 (7 bases). The CDR3 length is 15 residues. Trimming stripped 2 bases from V and 1 base from J, with 10 bases between. Germline assignment: CDR1 SGHAT and CDR2 FQNNGV. Here the CDR3 DNA reads TGTGCCAGCAGCTTAAGGGGGGGGGGCACAGATACGCAGTATTTT. Its translation is CASSLRGGGTDTQYF.

The chain links TRBV20-1 to TRBJ2-5; tentative D call: TRBD1 (6 bases). CDR1 is DFQATT, CDR2 SNEGSKA, per germline (reference sequence). Trimming stripped 3 bases from V and 2 bases from J, with 16 bases between. This CDR3 spans 15 amino acids. In DNA, the CDR3 is TGCAGTGCTAGTAACAGGGAAATCTATCAAGAGACCCAGTACTTC. This translates into CSASNREIYQETQYF.

By its share, this clonotype is medium-sized. This may be a read error: a much more frequent sequence differs by one nucleotide. The chain is built from TRBV4-1 and TRBJ2-1; no reliable D call. With 0 bases removed from V and 7 bases from J, the gap between germline ends came to 13 bases. CDR1 and CDR2 (germline): MGHRA, YSYEKL. This CDR3 is 15 amino acids long. The CDR3 DNA reads TGCGCCAGCAGCCAAGAAGAAAAGCCCTCTAATGAGCAGTTCTTC. It codes for CASSQEEKPSNEQFF.

The rearrangement links TRBV11-2 to TRBJ2-1; no definite D call. From germline, CDR1 is SGHAT and CDR2 FQNNGV. Trimming took off 3 bases at V and 8 bases at J, with 8 bases between the two ends. The CDR3 contains 12 residues. Here the CDR3 reads CASSFTPDEQFF. CDR3 nucleotides: TGTGCCAGCAGCTTTACTCCGGATGAGCAGTTCTTC.